This TCR beta chain is from a study of blood T cells in healthy people across ages. About this clonotype: Its matching antigen is unknown.

Researchers isolated at least 6 million PBMCs per sample. Per sample, at least 6 micrograms of total RNA were extracted. The germline V gene has CDR1 MNHNS and CDR2 SASEGT. Germline trimming cut 6 bases from V and 0 bases from J; bases unmatched to any gene: 11. The CDR3 length is 18 residues. Study-wide points: Fewer expanded clones and more diversity marked long-lived versus aged donors. Because sorting was not performed, PBMCs prevented conclusive naive versus antigen-experienced comparison.

Using a J-beta primer mix together with a sample-barcoded 5' primer, a second PCR was run for roughly 6 to 12 cycles. TCRdb re-derived calls from the 5' RACE reads in MiXCR, one entry per CDR3 protein. The data hold over 600,000 distinct CDR3 sequences, with about 42% observed a single time. This TCR derives from a man at least 80 years old in good health. The specimen was blood. The V and J genes are TRBV6-1 and TRBJ2-6; 7 bases are shared with TRBD1. DNA for the CDR3: TGTGCCAGCAGCCCAGTACAGGGGTCCCGCTCTGGGGCCAACGTCCTGACTTTC. It codes for CASSPVQGSRSGANVLTF.